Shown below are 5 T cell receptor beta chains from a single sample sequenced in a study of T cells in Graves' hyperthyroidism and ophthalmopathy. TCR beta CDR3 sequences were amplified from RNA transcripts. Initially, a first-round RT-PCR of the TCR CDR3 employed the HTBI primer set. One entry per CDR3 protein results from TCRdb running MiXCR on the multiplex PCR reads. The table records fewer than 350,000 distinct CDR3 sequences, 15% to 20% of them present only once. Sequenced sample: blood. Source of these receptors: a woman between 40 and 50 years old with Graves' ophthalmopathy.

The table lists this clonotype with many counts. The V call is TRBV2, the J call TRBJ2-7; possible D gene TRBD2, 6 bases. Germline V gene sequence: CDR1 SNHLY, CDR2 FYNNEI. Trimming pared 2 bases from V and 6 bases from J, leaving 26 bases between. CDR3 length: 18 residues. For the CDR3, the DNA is TGTGCCAGCAGTGAAAGTCGAGGAGGGGCGGCTCTGATGCCCGAGCAGTACTTC. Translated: CASSESRGGAALMPEQYF.

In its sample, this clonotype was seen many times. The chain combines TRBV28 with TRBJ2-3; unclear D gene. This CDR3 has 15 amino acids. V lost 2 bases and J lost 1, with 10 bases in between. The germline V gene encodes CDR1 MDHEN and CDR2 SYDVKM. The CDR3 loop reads CASSLGGVRTDTQYF. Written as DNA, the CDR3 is TGTGCCAGCAGTTTAGGTGGGGTACGCACAGATACGCAGTATTTT.

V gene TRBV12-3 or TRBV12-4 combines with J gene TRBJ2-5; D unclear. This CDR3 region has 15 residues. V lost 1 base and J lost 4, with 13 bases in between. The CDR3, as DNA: TGTGCCAGCAGTTTAGAGGGCCGACGCAGAGAGACCCAGTACTTC. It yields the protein CASSLEGRRRETQYF.

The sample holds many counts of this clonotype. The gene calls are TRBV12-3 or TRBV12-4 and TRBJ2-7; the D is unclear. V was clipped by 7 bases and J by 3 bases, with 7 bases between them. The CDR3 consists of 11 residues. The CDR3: CASKKGYEQYF. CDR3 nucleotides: TGTGCCAGCAAGAAGGGCTACGAGCAGTACTTC.

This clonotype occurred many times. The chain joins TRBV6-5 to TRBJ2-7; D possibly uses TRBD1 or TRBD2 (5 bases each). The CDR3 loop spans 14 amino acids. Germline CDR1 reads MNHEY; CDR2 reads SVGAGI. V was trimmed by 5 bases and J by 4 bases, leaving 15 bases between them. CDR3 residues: CASSRTGRGYEQYF. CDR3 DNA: TGTGCCAGCAGTCGCACGGGACGGGGATACGAGCAGTACTTC.